This T cell receptor (beta chain) is from a study of blood T cell repertoires in COVID-19. Study details: From the United States, Italy and Spain came samples of acute and convalescent COVID-19. Sources were T cells, B-cell-depleted T cells, or PBMCs; the material itself was cDNA or gDNA.

The data were produced by immunoSEQ multiplex PCR, yet TCRdb's version contains in-frame clones alone and is incomplete. The repertoire holds 250,000 to 350,000 clones, with just over 85% as singletons. Looked up from germline, CDR1 is SGHRS and CDR2 is YFSETQ. The CDR3 extends over 14 amino acids. The germline V and J ends were trimmed by 3 bases and 7 bases, with 13 bases remaining between them. The sequence was obtained from a woman in her 30s with active or convalescent COVID-19. The chain links TRBV5-1 to TRBJ1-4, with D perhaps matching TRBD1 (6 bases). Source material: peripheral blood. DNA for the CDR3: TGCGCCAGCAGCTCAAGGGGGGGAGGTGAAAAACTGTTTTTT. Translated: CASSSRGGGEKLFF.